Below are 25 T cell receptor beta chains sequenced from a single sample in a study of blood T cell repertoires in COVID-19. Clones were sequenced by immunoSEQ multiplex PCR, and TCRdb holds only the in-frame ones, with some missing. The repertoire has more than 85,000 clones, more than 70% of them found once; the top ten carry about 24%. The sequenced material came from peripheral blood. The source of these receptors is a man between 70 and 80 years old with acute or convalescent COVID-19.

This clone was seen only a few times. This chain uses TRBV24-1 with TRBJ2-2; 8 nucleotides line up with TRBD2. Germline CDR1 reads KGHDR; CDR2 reads SFDVKD. CDR3 length equals 19 residues. V was pared by 5 bases and J by 2 bases, with 15 bases of the junction left unmatched. CDR3 sequence: CATSATEGIAGPNTGELFF. CDR3 bases: TGTGCCACCAGTGCTACCGAGGGGATAGCGGGACCCAACACCGGGGAGCTGTTTTTT.

V is TRBV19 and J is TRBJ2-7; 7 nucleotides match TRBD1. The CDR3 loop spans 14 amino acids. J gave up 5 bases and V 5 bases, and 9 bases lay outside the gene matches. Germline CDR1 reads LNHDA; CDR2 reads SQIVND (reference sequence). Here the CDR3 DNA reads TGTGCCAGTAGTCCCGACAGGGCTCCCAACGAGCAGTACTTC. Protein sequence: CASSPDRAPNEQYF.

CDR3 amino acids: CASSLSRFYGYTF. In DNA, the CDR3 is TGTGCCAGCAGTTTATCCAGATTCTATGGCTACACCTTC. This rearrangement joins TRBV27 to TRBJ1-2; D uncertain. V was shortened by 0 bases and J by 4 bases, with 6 bases between the two germline ends. The CDR3 consists of 13 residues. From germline, CDR1 is MNHEY and CDR2 SMNVEV (reference sequence).

This clone was seen only a few times. The chain couples TRBV5-1 to TRBJ2-7; weak D call: TRBD2 (5 bases). The CDR3 consists of 14 residues. The V end lost 0 bases, the J end lost 3 bases, and 10 bases lay between the germline ends. From germline, CDR1 is SGHRS and CDR2 YFSETQ. CDR3 coding DNA: TGCGCCAGCAGCTTGGTGGGAAGCGGCTACGAGCAGTACTTC. It yields the protein CASSLVGSGYEQYF.

The CDR3 region has the DNA TGTGCCAGCAGCCCCCGACAGGGGGCGGATTTTCCTGAAGCTTTCTTT. Residues: CASSPRQGADFPEAFF. The chain carries TRBV3-1 (or the pseudogene TRBV3-2) and TRBJ1-1; 10 nucleotides match TRBD1. CDR3 length: 16 residues. J lost 6 bases, V lost 4 bases, and 11 bases had no gene match. The germline V gene has CDR1 LGHDT and CDR2 YNNKEL (reference sequence).

The rearrangement uses TRBV5-6 and TRBJ2-1; 11 positions match TRBD2. Germline V gene data show CDR1 as SGHDT and CDR2 as YYEEEE. V shed 0 bases, J shed 2 bases, and the junction held 4 bases outside the gene matches. The CDR3 covers 17 residues. CDR3 nucleotides: TGTGCCAGCAGCTTGGCCGCGACTAGCGGGACCTACAATGAGCAGTTCTTC. Protein product: CASSLAATSGTYNEQFF. Using reference TRBV5-6 and TRBJ2-1 for the parts outside the CDR3, the full variable domain is DAGVTQSPTHLIKTRGQQVTLRCSPKSGHDTVSWYQQALGQGPQFIFQYYEEEERQRGNFPDRFSGHQFPNYSSELNVNALLLGDSALYLCASSLAATSGTYNEQFFGPGTRLTVL.

The chain recombines TRBV25-1 with TRBJ2-7; weak D call: TRBD2 (6 bases). From germline, CDR1 is MGHDK and CDR2 SYGVNS. CDR3 size: 14 residues. Deletions cut 3 bases from V and 6 bases from J, with 15 bases between. Here the CDR3 DNA reads TGTGCCAGCAGTGACCCGGGAGACGTCTCCGAGCAGTACTTC. It yields the protein CASSDPGDVSEQYF.

The chain is built from TRBV6-5 and TRBJ1-6; 8 nucleotides line up with TRBD1. CDR3 size: 16 residues. V lost 4 bases, J lost 5 bases, and 7 bases stayed unmatched. CDR1 and CDR2 from the germline V gene are MNHEY and SVGAGI. CDR3 DNA sequence: TGTGCCAGCAGTTCACACAGGGGGAGTAATAATTCACCCCTCCACTTT. The encoded protein is CASSSHRGSNNSPLHF.

This clone was recorded only once. The V gene is TRBV7-2, the J gene TRBJ2-3, with TRBD1 matching over 7 bases. Trimming took 5 bases from V and 2 from J; bases not matched to a gene: 4. This CDR3 spans 14 amino acids. The V gene's germline CDR1 is SGHTA and CDR2 FQGNSA. The CDR3: CASSPTGVTDTQYF. CDR3 DNA: TGTGCCAGCAGCCCTACAGGGGTCACAGATACGCAGTATTTT.

The chain joins TRBV19 to TRBJ2-1; 8 bases are a match to TRBD2. The CDR3 is made up of 16 amino acids. Trimming removed 5 bases from V and 1 base from J; junction bases left unmatched: 7. Germline V gene sequence: CDR1 LNHDA, CDR2 SQIVND (reference sequence). The CDR3 loop is CASSVASGPSYNEQFF. In DNA form, the CDR3 reads TGTGCCAGTAGTGTGGCTAGCGGGCCGTCCTACAATGAGCAGTTCTTC.

V usage is TRBV28 and J usage is TRBJ2-3; 14 positions agree with TRBD2. CDR1 and CDR2 (germline): MDHEN, SYDVKM. CDR3 size: 16 residues. The ends lost 4 bases at V and 4 bases at J; junction bases unmatched: 4. CDR3 residues: CASSWGLAGDADTQYF. The CDR3 DNA reads TGTGCCAGCAGTTGGGGACTAGCGGGAGACGCAGATACGCAGTATTTT.

This CDR3 reads CASRLSSWGVRNEKLFF. For the CDR3, the DNA is TGTGCAAGTCGCTTATCCTCCTGGGGGGTTAGGAATGAAAAACTGTTTTTT. V gene TRBV12-2 combines with J gene TRBJ1-4. TRBV12-2 corresponds to a pseudogene. The CDR3 has 17 amino acids.

V usage is TRBV7-9 and J usage is TRBJ2-1; the match to TRBD2 covers 9 bases. V dropped 5 bases and J dropped 2; count of bases not matched to a gene: 7. Germline V lookup: CDR1 SEHNR, CDR2 FQNEAQ (reference sequence). The CDR3 is 16 amino acids. CDR3 bases: TGTGCCAGCAGCCGGGGGGTAGCGGGAGCCTACAATGAGCAGTTCTTC. This gives the protein CASSRGVAGAYNEQFF. The full variable domain, with the rest looked up from reference TRBV7-9 and TRBJ2-1, is DTGVSQNPRHKITKRGQNVTFRCDPISEHNRLYWYRQTLGQGPEFLTYFQNEAQLEKSRLLSDRFSAERPKGSFSTLEIQRTEQGDSAMYLCASSRGVAGAYNEQFFGPGTRLTVL.

This clone was found a few times. The rearrangement uses TRBV6-1 and TRBJ2-5, with 11 bases matching TRBD2. Germline V lookup: CDR1 MNHNS, CDR2 SASEGT. This CDR3 is 16 amino acids long. After removal of 2 bases from V and 2 bases from J, the junction contained 4 bases not matched to a gene. The CDR3 nucleotides read TGTGCCAGCAGTGAATTACTAGCGGGAGAACAAGAGACCCAGTACTTC. Translating gives CASSELLAGEQETQYF.

The V and J genes are TRBV29-1 and TRBJ2-2; 9 nucleotides line up with TRBD2. With 1 base clipped from V and 4 bases from J, the junction kept 4 bases outside the gene matches. The CDR3 runs 15 residues. Germline lookup yields CDR1 SQVTM and CDR2 ANQGSEA. The CDR3 loop reads CSVEGGRASTGELFF. The CDR3 coding sequence is TGCAGCGTTGAAGGCGGGAGGGCGAGCACCGGGGAGCTGTTTTTT.

This clone appeared a single time. The chain has TRBV19 and TRBJ2-6; tentative D call: TRBD2 (7 bases). This CDR3 contains 19 residues. Trimming removed 5 bases at V and 0 bases at J, with 20 bases between. Germline V lookup: CDR1 LNHDA, CDR2 SQIVND (reference sequence). The CDR3 DNA sequence: TGTGCCAGTAGTCCCCTCGGTCGCGGGGGCTCCTCTGGGGCCAACGTCCTGACTTTC. It is translated as CASSPLGRGGSSGANVLTF.

CDR3 in amino acids: CASGTGTSLGGLGEQFF. CDR3 nucleotides: TGTGCCAGCGGGACTGGGACCTCTCTGGGAGGGCTCGGTGAGCAGTTCTTC. This chain links TRBV7-2 with TRBJ2-1; TRBD2 agrees at 7 bases. The trim removed 8 bases at V and 9 bases at J, leaving 22 bases unmatched. There are 17 residues in the CDR3. The V gene's germline CDR1 is SGHTA and CDR2 FQGNSA.

The chain uses TRBV6-5 and TRBJ2-2, with unresolved D. V lost 2 bases and J lost 2, with 12 bases in between. The germline V gene has CDR1 MNHEY and CDR2 SVGAGI. The CDR3 sequence is 16 residues long. The CDR3 here is CASSYPTGVNTGELFF. The CDR3 bases are TGTGCCAGCAGTTACCCAACTGGAGTCAACACCGGGGAGCTGTTTTTT.

This clone has just one count. The chain has TRBV18 and TRBJ1-2; a possible D gene is TRBD1 (5 bases). Germline CDR1 reads KGHSH; CDR2 reads LQKENI. CDR3 length: 14 residues. The V end lost 5 bases, the J end lost 5 bases, and 15 bases lay between the germline ends. The DNA of the CDR3 is TGTGCCAGCTCAAGTTCCCAGGGAGGGTATGGCTACACCTTC. The encoded protein is CASSSSQGGYGYTF.

The CDR3 bases are TGCGCCAGCAGCCCAGACGGAGGCAATTCACCCCTCCACTTT. As protein: CASSPDGGNSPLHF. The chain is built from TRBV5-1 and TRBJ1-6; D is ambiguous. Looked up from germline, CDR1 is SGHRS and CDR2 is YFSETQ. The CDR3 has 14 amino acids. V lost 4 bases and J 7 bases, leaving 12 bases between the germline ends.

This chain connects TRBV7-2 to TRBJ2-7; 7 bases are a match to TRBD1. Germline CDR1 and CDR2: SGHTA and FQGNSA. CDR3 length equals 15 residues. V trimming: 0 bases; J trimming: 3 bases; junction bases outside the gene matches: 5. CDR3 DNA: TGTGCCAGCAGCTTAGCAGAGACAGGGTTCTACGAGCAGTACTTC. It yields the protein CASSLAETGFYEQYF.

V is TRBV7-2 and J is TRBJ2-1, with D perhaps TRBD2 (5 bases). The CDR3 extends over 15 amino acids. Germline-derived CDR1 and CDR2 are SGHTA and FQGNSA. The V end was cut by 1 base, the J end by 3 bases, with 10 bases between. CDR3 DNA sequence: TGTGCCAGCAGCTTAGATAGAGGGTTCTACAATGAGCAGTTCTTC. Translated: CASSLDRGFYNEQFF.

This clone was observed a single time. The gene calls are TRBV9 and TRBJ2-3; 7 nucleotides line up with TRBD1. From germline, CDR1 is SGDLS and CDR2 YYNGEE. The CDR3 is 15 amino acids. V lost 0 bases and J lost 5; bases outside the gene matches: 6. The CDR3 reads CASSVVQGRIDTQYF. The CDR3 DNA is TGTGCCAGCAGCGTAGTACAGGGGAGAATAGATACGCAGTATTTT.

The chain employs TRBV15 and TRBJ2-5; D unclear. This CDR3 has 13 amino acids. Trimming cost V 3 bases and J 2 bases, with 7 bases left between them. Looked up from germline, CDR1 is LNHNV and CDR2 is YYDKDF (reference sequence). The CDR3 is CATSRGAQETQYF. As DNA, the CDR3 is TGTGCCACCAGCAGGGGCGCTCAAGAGACCCAGTACTTC.

The J gene is TRBJ2-2, the V gene TRBV5-4; 9 nucleotides match TRBD1. Trimming cost V 4 bases and J 1 base; bases outside gene matches: 11. Germline CDR1 and CDR2: SGHNT and YYREEE (reference sequence). This CDR3 is 18 amino acids long. The CDR3 DNA reads as TGTGCCAGCAGCCAAACCGGGACAGGGAGGTTGAACACCGGGGAGCTGTTTTTT. Its protein is CASSQTGTGRLNTGELFF.